This T cell receptor (beta chain) was recorded in a study of response to subunit inactivated influenza vaccine. Study-wide results and caveats: Authors suggested few new T cells are recruited by each seasonal influenza vaccination.

Germline CDR1 and CDR2: KGHDR and SFDVKD. There are 13 residues in the CDR3. V dropped 10 bases and J dropped 6; count of bases not matched to a gene: 7. From the RT-PCR reads, TCRdb called clonotypes with MiXCR, one entry per CDR3 protein. Among 400,000 to 550,000 distinct CDR3 sequences listed, roughly 23% were seen once. Concerning this clonotype itself: As yet, its antigen is unknown.

The chain has TRBV24-1 and TRBJ2-1, with 8 bases lining up with TRBD1. This receptor was identified in a middle-aged man who received an inactivated influenza vaccine. This sample comprised CD4+ T cells sorted from PBMCs, obtained more than 4 days after vaccination. CDR3 bases: TGTGCCACGGCCGGGACAGGCCTCAATGAGCAGTTCTTC. Its protein is CATAGTGLNEQFF.